These T cell receptor beta chains were read from a single sample in a study of T cells in Graves' hyperthyroidism and ophthalmopathy. Each CDR3 protein gets one entry after TCRdb re-called the multiplex PCR reads with MiXCR. This sample has some 600,000 distinct CDR3 sequences, with about 45% found just once. What was sequenced was peripheral blood or thyroid tissue (not recorded which). The receptor source for this set is a woman aged 18-35 years with Graves' hyperthyroidism. Both conserved end residues are part of each CDR3. A D gene is named only where the DNA matches it firmly. Only some rows state a clone size, as once, few, many or a class for expanded clones.

TRBJ2-5 . TRBD2 TRBV10-3 TGTGCCAGCAGTTACCCTCCTTCCGTCTATCGCGGGAGGGTCCAGTACTTC CASSYPPSVYRGRVQYF
TRBJ2-7 many TRBD2 TRBV5-1 TGCGCCAGCAGCTTGGTCCTAGCGGGGACCTACGAGCAGTACTTC CASSLVLAGTYEQYF
TRBJ1-6 many TRBD1 TRBV9 TGTGCCAGCAGCGCTTCCGGGACAGAGAATTCACCCCTCCACTTT CASSASGTENSPLHF
TRBJ2-7 . TRBD2 TRBV7-9 TGCGCCAGCAGCCAAGAAGGAACTAGCGGGAGTTACGAGCAGTACTTC CASSQEGTSGSYEQYF
TRBJ2-5 . TRBD1 TRBV2 TGTGCCAGCAGTGGCGGGACAGGACGGTCGGAGACCCAGTACTTC CASSGGTGRSETQYF
TRBJ1-1 . . TRBV7-9 TGTGCCAGCAGCCCGGGACATTCGGGCCTCTCGAACACTGAAGCTTTCTTT CASSPGHSGLSNTEAFF
TRBJ1-1 . TRBD1 TRBV5-6 TGTGCCAGCAGCCCCACCTCGACCTTGGGGACAGGGTCGAACACTGAAGCTTTCTTT CASSPTSTLGTGSNTEAFF
TRBJ2-7 . . TRBV7-2 TGTGCCAGCAGCTTAGCGGGGCAGGTTCTGTTCTTC CASSLAGQVLFF
TRBJ2-5 . TRBD2 TRBV7-6 TGTGCCAGCAGCTTAGCCCCGGGACTAGCGGGGACCAGCCAAGGGGCCCAGTACTTC CASSLAPGLAGTSQGAQYF
TRBJ1-1 few . TRBV2 TGTGCCAGCTCTACCTCGAGGGACACTGAAGCTTTCTTT CASSTSRDTEAFF
TRBJ1-4 . . TRBV2 TGTGCCAGCAGTCGTAAACTGGGGGGAGAGGAAAAACTGTTTTTT CASSRKLGGEEKLFF
TRBJ1-2 many . TRBV20-1 TGCAGTGCTGTTACAGGGTTGGATGGCTACACCTTC CSAVTGLDGYTF
TRBJ2-5 . TRBD2 TRBV25-1 TGTGCCCGAGCGGGAGGGCGAGAGACCCAGTACTTC CARAGGRETQYF
TRBJ1-4 once TRBD1 TRBV15 TGTGCCACCAGCAGAGGGGACAGGGATGAAAAACTGTTTTTT CATSRGDRDEKLFF
TRBJ1-5 . . TRBV19 TGTGCCAGTCGGTTCGGGTTCAATCAGCCCCAGCATTTT CASRFGFNQPQHF
TRBJ1-3 . TRBD1 TRBV7-9 TGTGCCAGCAGCACGACAGGGGTGCACGGAAACACCATATATTTT CASSTTGVHGNTIYF
TRBJ2-5 many . TRBV10-3 TGTGCCATCAGCATCCGGGGGACAGCCCAAGAGACCCAGTACTTC CAISIRGTAQETQYF
TRBJ2-5 . TRBD2 TRBV7-9 TGTGCCAGCAGCCGGGGACTAGGCCAAGAGACCCAGTACTTC CASSRGLGQETQYF
TRBJ1-1 many . TRBV15 TGTGCCACCAGCAGAGAGGGGAAGGGCTATGGAACTGAAGCTTTCTTT CATSREGKGYGTEAFF
TRBJ2-6 many . TRBV7-6 TGTGCCAGCAGCTTAACCAGCGTGAGCTCTGGGGCCAACGTCCTGACTTTC CASSLTSVSSGANVLTF
TRBJ1-5 few . TRBV9 TGCGCCAGCAGCCAGATCGACGGTTATAGCAATCAGCCCCAGCATTTT CASSQIDGYSNQPQHF
TRBJ2-5 . TRBD2 TRBV9 TGTGCCAGCACCATCGTAGGGGAGGGGCAAGAGACCCAGTACTTC CASTIVGEGQETQYF
TRBJ2-2 few TRBD1 TRBV2 TGTGCCACCATACGGACAGGGGAGAACACCGGGGAGCTGTTTTTT CATIRTGENTGELFF
TRBJ2-7 . . TRBV6-5 TGTGCCAGCAGTTACTTGGGAGGGGGAAGGTACGAGCAGTACTTC CASSYLGGGRYEQYF
TRBJ2-7 . TRBD2 TRBV20-1 TGCAGTGCTAGGGACCTTAGCGGGAGGGCCTACGAGCAGTACTTC CSARDLSGRAYEQYF
TRBJ1-1 few TRBD1 TRBV20-1 TGCAGTGCTAGAGGGACAGGCCTCAACACTGAAGCTTTCTTT CSARGTGLNTEAFF
TRBJ2-7 . . TRBV10-2 TGCGCCAGCAGTGAGCCAGAGACCTACGAGCAGTACTTC CASSEPETYEQYF
TRBJ1-3 few TRBD1 TRBV29-1 TGCAGCGCTGAAGGGGGGACAGGTCGCTCTGGAAACACCATATATTTT CSAEGGTGRSGNTIYF
TRBJ2-7 . TRBD1 TRBV24-1 TGTGCCATAATCCCGGGACAGGGAAACGAGCAGTACTTC CAIIPGQGNEQYF
TRBJ2-7 many TRBD1 TRBV20-1 TGCAGTGCTAGAGCTGGGACAGGGACTTCCGACGAGCAGTACTTC CSARAGTGTSDEQYF
TRBJ2-5 few TRBD2 TRBV10-3 TGTGCCATCAGTTTAGCGCGGGGGCAAGAGACCCAGTACTTC CAISLARGQETQYF
TRBJ2-7 . TRBD2 TRBV2 TGTGCCAGCAGTCCTTGGGGAGCGGGAGCAGCCGAGCAGTACTTC CASSPWGAGAAEQYF
TRBJ2-7 many . TRBV7-9 TGTGCCAGCAGCACGAGCTCCTACGAGCAGTACTTC CASSTSSYEQYF
TRBJ2-2 many TRBD1 TRBV29-1 TGCAGCGTTGTCTCACAGGGGGCTGGCGGGGAGCTGTTTTTT CSVVSQGAGGELFF
TRBJ2-7 few . TRBV11-2 TGTGCCAGCAGCTTAGCTCTAGGACCCAACTACGAGCAGTACTTC CASSLALGPNYEQYF
TRBJ1-6 . TRBD1 TRBV2 TGTGCCATCAGCATACAGGGGCCAAATAATTCACCCCTCCACTTT CAISIQGPNNSPLHF
TRBJ2-6 . . TRBV6-5 TGTGCCAGCAGTTACTCGTTCTCTGGGGCCAACGTCCTGACTTTC CASSYSFSGANVLTF
TRBJ2-6 . . TRBV7-3 TGTGCCAGCTCACCGTGGGCAGGGGTGCCCTCCGGGGCCAACGTCCTGACTTTC CASSPWAGVPSGANVLTF
TRBJ2-3 . . TRBV25-1 TGTGCCAGCAGTGAAGTGGGCTCAGATACGCAGTATTTT CASSEVGSDTQYF
TRBJ2-7 . TRBD2 TRBV9 TGTGCCAGCAGCGTGGTAGCGGGAGCCTACGAGCAGTACTTC CASSVVAGAYEQYF
TRBJ1-1 many TRBD1 TRBV19 TGTGCCAGTAGTCCCCAGGACAGGGGAGTCGGTGAAGCTTTCTTT CASSPQDRGVGEAFF
TRBJ1-6 many . TRBV2 TGTGCCAGCAAGGGGAGGCTCAGCATACATAATTCACCCCTCCACTTT CASKGRLSIHNSPLHF
TRBJ2-6 many . TRBV19 TGTGCCAGTATCGAAGCAGGGCGGGGGGCCAACGTCCTGACTTTC CASIEAGRGANVLTF
TRBJ1-3 . . TRBV2 TGTGCCAGCAGTGAAGTTCTAGGAGGAAACACCATATATTTT CASSEVLGGNTIYF
TRBJ2-7 . . TRBV5-1 TGCGCCAGCAGCTTGGGCGGGATCGGGCAGTACTTC CASSLGGIGQYF
TRBJ1-2 few TRBD1 TRBV5-1 TGCGCCAGCAGCTACCGGGACAGATATGGCTACACCTTC CASSYRDRYGYTF
TRBJ2-7 . . TRBV20-1 TGCAGTGCTAGAGAACAGTCCTACGAGCAGTACTTC CSAREQSYEQYF
TRBJ1-6 few . TRBV19 TGTGCCAGTAGTATTGTGTCCTATGATTCACCCCTCCACTTT CASSIVSYDSPLHF
TRBJ1-4 . . TRBV2 TGTGCCAGCAGTTCCCAAAGACAGGTGGCTAATGAAAAACTGTTTTTT CASSSQRQVANEKLFF
TRBJ2-7 few . TRBV19 TGTGCCAGTAGTGTTACAGGGTTTATCTACGAGCAGTACTTC CASSVTGFIYEQYF
TRBJ2-6 . TRBD2 TRBV19 TGTGCCAGTACGGGAGGGAACTTC CASTGGNF
TRBJ2-5 many . TRBV7-3 TGTGCCAGCAGCTTAGTGAGCCAAGAGACCCAGTACTTC CASSLVSQETQYF
TRBJ1-4 . . TRBV20-1 TGCAGTGCTAGACCTACAAGGAGGAAGACCCCCGATGAAAAACTGTTTTTT CSARPTRRKTPDEKLFF
TRBJ1-5 . TRBD1 TRBV2 TGTGCCCGATCAGCCGGGACAGTCTCCAATCAGCCCCAGCATTTT CARSAGTVSNQPQHF
TRBJ1-3 many . TRBV10-3 TGTGCCATCAGTGAGTCCGGCGGCCGAGACTCTGGAAACACCATATATTTT CAISESGGRDSGNTIYF
TRBJ1-3 many . TRBV25-1 TGTGCCAGCAGTGAATATCATTTCAGCTCTGGAAACACCATATATTTT CASSEYHFSSGNTIYF